The rows below give T cell receptor beta chains drawn from one sample of a study. Sequencing used immunoSEQ multiplex PCR; TCRdb keeps in-frame clones, though not all of them. The sample gives around 49,000 clones, 85% to 95% of which show up once; roughly 10% is in the top ten. The sequenced sample was PBMCs. The receptors stem from a man aged 40-49 years with rheumatoid arthritis. CDR3s include the opening cysteine and the closing phenylalanine or tryptophan. The D gene is left open where the match is weak.

cdr3_length v_call d_call cdr3_aa
17 TRBV27 - CASSLTRADGANYGYTF
15 TRBV6-5 - CASRPGGTQSYEQYF
14 TRBV6-6 TRBD1 CASSSGTANTEAFF
15 TRBV10-3 TRBD1 CAISGGDRLNTEAFF
13 TRBV12-3/TRBV12-4 - CASRPAGNQPQHF
14 TRBV28 TRBD1 CASSYRGVVEKLFF
18 TRBV19 TRBD2 CASTPTSHTSGSGETQYF
15 TRBV6-5 TRBD2 CASRSGSGAYNEQFF
12 TRBV6-5 - CASRTHSGPLHF
13 TRBV15 - CATSRGGETEAFF
11 TRBV12-3/TRBV12-4 - CASTLGSEQYF
14 TRBV18 TRBD1 CASSSQGENTEAFF
19 TRBV7-2 - CASSLATRGASSSYNEQFF
15 TRBV5-6 TRBD2 CASILLAGKYNEQFF
11 TRBV29-1 - CSVVSSYEQYF
19 TRBV7-8 TRBD1 CASSLGWDRGSSGANVLTF
16 TRBV19 TRBD2 CASSVGSGSRGETQYF
15 TRBV30 TRBD1 CAWSAQGTGVTEAFF
12 TRBV29-1 - CSVSTDSYEQYF
16 TRBV7-2 - CASSPQHDPSYNEQFF
13 TRBV27 TRBD1 CASSGQGRETQYF
14 TRBV5-4 - CASQLYSYNSPLHF
15 TRBV12-5 - CASGLDVAGNTEAFF
16 TRBV14 TRBD2 CASSPLSGSQGNEQFF
14 TRBV9 - CASSATRTDTEAFF
16 TRBV4-3 TRBD2 CASSRIAGSNTGELFF
14 TRBV5-6 - CASSSGSRGYEQYF